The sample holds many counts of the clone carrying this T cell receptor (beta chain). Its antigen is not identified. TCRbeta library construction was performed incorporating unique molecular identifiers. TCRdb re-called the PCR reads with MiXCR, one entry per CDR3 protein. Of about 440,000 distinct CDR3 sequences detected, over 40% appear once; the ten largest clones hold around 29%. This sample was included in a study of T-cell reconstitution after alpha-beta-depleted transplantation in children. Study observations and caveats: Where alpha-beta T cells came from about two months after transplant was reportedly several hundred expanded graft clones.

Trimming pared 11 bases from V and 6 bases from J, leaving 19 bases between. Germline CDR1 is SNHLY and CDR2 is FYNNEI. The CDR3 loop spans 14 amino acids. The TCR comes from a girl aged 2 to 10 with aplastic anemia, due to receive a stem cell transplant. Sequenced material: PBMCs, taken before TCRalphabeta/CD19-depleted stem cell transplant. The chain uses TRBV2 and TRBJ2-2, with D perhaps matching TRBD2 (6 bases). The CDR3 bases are TGTGCCTTAGGAGGGCGGAAATACGCCGGGGAGCTGTTTTTT. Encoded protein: CALGGRKYAGELFF.